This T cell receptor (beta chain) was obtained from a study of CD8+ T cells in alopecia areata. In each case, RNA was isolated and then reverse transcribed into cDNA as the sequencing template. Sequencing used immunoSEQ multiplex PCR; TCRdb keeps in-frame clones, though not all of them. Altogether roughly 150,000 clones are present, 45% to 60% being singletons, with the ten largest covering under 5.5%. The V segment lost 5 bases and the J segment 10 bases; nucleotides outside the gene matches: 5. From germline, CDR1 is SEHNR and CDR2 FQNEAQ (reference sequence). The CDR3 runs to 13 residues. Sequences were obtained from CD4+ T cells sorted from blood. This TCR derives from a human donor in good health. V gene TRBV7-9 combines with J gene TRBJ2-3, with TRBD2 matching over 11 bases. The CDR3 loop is CASSRLAGGAQYF. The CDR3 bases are TGTGCCAGCAGCCGCCTAGCGGGAGGAGCGCAGTATTTT.